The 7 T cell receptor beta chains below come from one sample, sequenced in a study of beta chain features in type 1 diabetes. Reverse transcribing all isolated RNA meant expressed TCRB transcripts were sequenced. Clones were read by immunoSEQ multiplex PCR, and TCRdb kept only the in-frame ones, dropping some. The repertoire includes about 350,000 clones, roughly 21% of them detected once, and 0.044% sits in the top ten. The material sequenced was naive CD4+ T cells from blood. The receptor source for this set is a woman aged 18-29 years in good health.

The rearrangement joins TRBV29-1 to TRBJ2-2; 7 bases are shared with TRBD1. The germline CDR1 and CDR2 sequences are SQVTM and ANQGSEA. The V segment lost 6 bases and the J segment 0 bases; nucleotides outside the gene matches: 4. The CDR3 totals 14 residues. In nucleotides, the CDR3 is TGCAGCGTCAAGACAGGGTCGAACACCGGGGAGCTGTTTTTT. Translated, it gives CSVKTGSNTGELFF.

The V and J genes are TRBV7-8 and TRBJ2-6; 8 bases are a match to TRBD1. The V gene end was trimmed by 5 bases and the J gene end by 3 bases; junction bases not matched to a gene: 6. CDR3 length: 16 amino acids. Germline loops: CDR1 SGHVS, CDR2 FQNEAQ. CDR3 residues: CASSTRTGFGANVLTF. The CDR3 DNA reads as TGTGCCAGCAGCACGCGGACAGGGTTTGGGGCCAACGTCCTGACTTTC. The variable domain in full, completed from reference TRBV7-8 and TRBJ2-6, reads GAGVSQSPRYKVAKRGQDVALRCDPISGHVSLFWYQQALGQGPEFLTYFQNEAQLDKSGLPSDRFFAERPEGSVSTLKIQRTQQEDSAVYLCASSTRTGFGANVLTFGAGSRLTVL.

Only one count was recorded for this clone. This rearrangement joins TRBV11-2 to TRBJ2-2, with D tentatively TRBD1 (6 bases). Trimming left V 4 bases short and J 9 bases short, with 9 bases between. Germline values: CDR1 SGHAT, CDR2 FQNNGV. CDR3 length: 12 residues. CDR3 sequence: CASSWGRRELFF. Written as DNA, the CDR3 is TGTGCCAGCAGCTGGGGGCGCCGGGAGCTGTTTTTT.

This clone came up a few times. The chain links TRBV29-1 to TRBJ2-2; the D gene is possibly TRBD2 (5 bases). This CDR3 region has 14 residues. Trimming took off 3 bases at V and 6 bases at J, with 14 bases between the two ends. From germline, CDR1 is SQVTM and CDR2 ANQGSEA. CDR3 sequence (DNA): TGCAGCGTTGATGTTTCGGGGTCCGCCGGGGAGCTGTTTTTT. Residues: CSVDVSGSAGELFF.

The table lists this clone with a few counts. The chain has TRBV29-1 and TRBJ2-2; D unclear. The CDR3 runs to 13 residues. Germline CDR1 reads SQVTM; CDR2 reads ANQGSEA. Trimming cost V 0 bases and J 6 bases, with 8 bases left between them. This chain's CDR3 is CSVEDRVSGELFF. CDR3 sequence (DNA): TGCAGCGTTGAAGATCGGGTCTCCGGGGAGCTGTTTTTT.

CDR3 amino acids: CASSAPRTGEGYGYTF. DNA for the CDR3: TGTGCCAGCAGCGCCCCCCGGACAGGAGAGGGCTATGGCTACACCTTC. The rearrangement uses TRBV9 and TRBJ1-2; 7 bases line up with TRBD1. CDR3 size: 16 residues. V dropped 3 bases and J dropped 4; count of bases not matched to a gene: 12. The germline gives CDR1 SGDLS, CDR2 YYNGEE.

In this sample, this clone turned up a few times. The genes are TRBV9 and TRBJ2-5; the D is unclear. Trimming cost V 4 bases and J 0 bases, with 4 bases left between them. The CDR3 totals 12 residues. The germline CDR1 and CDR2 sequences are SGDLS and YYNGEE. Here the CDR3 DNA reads TGTGCCAGCAGCCGGTACCAAGAGACCCAGTACTTC. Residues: CASSRYQETQYF. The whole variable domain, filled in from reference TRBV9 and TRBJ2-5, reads DSGVTQTPKHLITATGQRVTLRCSPRSGDLSVYWYQQSLDQGLQFLIQYYNGEERAKGNILERFSAQQFPDLHSELNLSSLELGDSALYFCASSRYQETQYFGPGTRLLVL.